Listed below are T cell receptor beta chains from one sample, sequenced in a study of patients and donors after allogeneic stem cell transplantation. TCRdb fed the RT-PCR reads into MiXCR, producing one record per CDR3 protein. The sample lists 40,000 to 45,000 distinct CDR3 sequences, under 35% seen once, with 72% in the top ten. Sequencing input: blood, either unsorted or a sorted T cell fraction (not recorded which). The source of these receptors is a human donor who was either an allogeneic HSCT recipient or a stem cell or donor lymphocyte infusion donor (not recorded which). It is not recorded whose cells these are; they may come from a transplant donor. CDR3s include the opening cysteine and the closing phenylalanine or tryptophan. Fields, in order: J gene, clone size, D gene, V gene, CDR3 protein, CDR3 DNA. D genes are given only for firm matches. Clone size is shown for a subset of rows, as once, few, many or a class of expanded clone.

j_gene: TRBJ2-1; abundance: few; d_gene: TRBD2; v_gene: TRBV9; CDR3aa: CASSGGLAGGEQFF; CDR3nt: TGTGCCAGCAGCGGGGGACTAGCGGGAGGCGAGCAGTTCTTC
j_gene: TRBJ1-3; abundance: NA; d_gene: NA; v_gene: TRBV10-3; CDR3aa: CAIMMQAGGNTIYF; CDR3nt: TGTGCCATCATGATGCAAGCGGGAGGAAACACCATATATTTT
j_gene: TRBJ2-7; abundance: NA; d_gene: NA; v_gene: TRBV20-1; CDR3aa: CSACPSFGEQYF; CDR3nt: TGCAGTGCTTGCCCCTCCTTTGGCGAGCAGTACTTC
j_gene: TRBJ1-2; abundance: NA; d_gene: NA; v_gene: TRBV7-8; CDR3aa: CASSLAPTGHPRYGYTF; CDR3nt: TGTGCCAGCAGCTTAGCCCCGACCGGACATCCTCGCTATGGCTACACCTTC
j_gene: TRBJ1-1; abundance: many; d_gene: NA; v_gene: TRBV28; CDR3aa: CASSLLDGWDTEAFF; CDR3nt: TGTGCCAGCAGTTTATTGGACGGGTGGGACACTGAAGCTTTCTTT
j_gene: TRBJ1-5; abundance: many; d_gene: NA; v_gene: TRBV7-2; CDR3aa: CASSFSGQQPQHF; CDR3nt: TGTGCCAGCAGCTTCTCCGGACAGCAGCCCCAGCATTTT
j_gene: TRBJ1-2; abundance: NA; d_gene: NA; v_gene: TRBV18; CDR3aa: CAIISSGGYTF; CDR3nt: TGTGCCATCATCTCGTCGGGTGGCTACACCTTC
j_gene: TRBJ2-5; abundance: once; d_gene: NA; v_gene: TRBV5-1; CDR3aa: CASSLGDRAHNRGETQYF; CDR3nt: TGCGCCAGCAGCTTGGGTGACAGAGCCCACAACCGAGGGGAGACCCAGTACTTC
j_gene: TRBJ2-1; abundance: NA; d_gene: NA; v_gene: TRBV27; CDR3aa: CASRTNVNEQFF; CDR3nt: TGTGCCAGCCGGACTAACGTCAATGAGCAGTTCTTC
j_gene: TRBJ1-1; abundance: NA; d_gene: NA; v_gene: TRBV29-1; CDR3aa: CSVEGKRGTGRNTEAFF; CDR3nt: TGCAGCGTTGAAGGGAAACGCGGAACAGGGAGGAACACTGAAGCTTTCTTT
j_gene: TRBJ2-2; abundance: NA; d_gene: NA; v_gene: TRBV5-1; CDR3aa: CASSLGHLNTGELFF; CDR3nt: TGCGCCAGCAGCTTAGGTCATCTGAACACCGGGGAGCTGTTTTTT
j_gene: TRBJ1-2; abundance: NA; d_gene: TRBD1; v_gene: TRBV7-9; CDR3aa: CASSQGGQGAVLDGYTF; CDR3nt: TGTGCCAGCAGCCAAGGGGGACAGGGGGCGGTATTGGACGGCTACACCTTC
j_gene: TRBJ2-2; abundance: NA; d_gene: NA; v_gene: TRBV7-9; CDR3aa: CASRFPGELFF; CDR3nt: TGTGCCAGCAGATTCCCCGGGGAGCTGTTTTTT
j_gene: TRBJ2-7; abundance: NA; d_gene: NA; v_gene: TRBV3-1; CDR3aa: CASSQDEAREQYF; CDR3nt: TGTGCCAGCAGCCAAGACGAGGCGAGGGAGCAGTACTTC
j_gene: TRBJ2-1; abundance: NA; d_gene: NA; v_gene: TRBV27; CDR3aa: CASSWGNNEQFF; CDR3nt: TGTGCCAGCAGTTGGGGAAACAATGAGCAGTTCTTC
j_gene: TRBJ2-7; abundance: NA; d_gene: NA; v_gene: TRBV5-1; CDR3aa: CASSPETLRYEQYF; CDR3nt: TGCGCCAGCAGCCCGGAAACCTTGCGATACGAGCAGTACTTC
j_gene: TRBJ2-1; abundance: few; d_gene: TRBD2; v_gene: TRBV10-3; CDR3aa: CAISVRERDEQFF; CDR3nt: TGTGCCATCAGTGTGCGGGAGAGGGATGAGCAGTTCTTC
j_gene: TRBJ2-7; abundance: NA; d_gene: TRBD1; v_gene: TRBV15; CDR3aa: CATSRDVQGVWQYF; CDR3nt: TGTGCCACCAGCAGAGATGTACAGGGGGTATGGCAGTACTTC
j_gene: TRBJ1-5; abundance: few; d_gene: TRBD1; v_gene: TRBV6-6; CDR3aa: CASSYPPTGNQPQHF; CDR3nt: TGTGCCAGCAGTTACCCGCCGACAGGGAATCAGCCCCAGCATTTT
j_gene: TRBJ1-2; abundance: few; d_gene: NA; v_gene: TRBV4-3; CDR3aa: CASSRWGGEIWGYTF; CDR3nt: TGCGCCAGCAGCCGCTGGGGAGGGGAAATTTGGGGCTACACCTTC
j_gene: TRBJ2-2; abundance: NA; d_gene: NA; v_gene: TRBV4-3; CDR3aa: CASSQDRSAPTGELFF; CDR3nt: TGCGCCAGCAGCCAAGATAGGAGCGCTCCGACCGGGGAGCTGTTTTTT
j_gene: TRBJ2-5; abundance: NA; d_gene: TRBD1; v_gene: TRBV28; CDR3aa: CASSPRSDRVLVAETQYF; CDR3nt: TGTGCCAGCAGTCCTAGGTCGGACAGGGTTCTCGTCGCGGAGACCCAGTACTTC
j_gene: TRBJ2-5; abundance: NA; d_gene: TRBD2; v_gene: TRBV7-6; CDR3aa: CASSLVGASGRIRETQYF; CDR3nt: TGTGCCAGCAGCTTAGTCGGGGCTAGCGGGAGGATTCGAGAGACCCAGTACTTC
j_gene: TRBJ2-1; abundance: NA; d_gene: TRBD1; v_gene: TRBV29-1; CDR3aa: CSVSGGWAGGNEQFF; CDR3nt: TGCAGCGTTTCCGGCGGGTGGGCAGGGGGCAATGAGCAGTTCTTC